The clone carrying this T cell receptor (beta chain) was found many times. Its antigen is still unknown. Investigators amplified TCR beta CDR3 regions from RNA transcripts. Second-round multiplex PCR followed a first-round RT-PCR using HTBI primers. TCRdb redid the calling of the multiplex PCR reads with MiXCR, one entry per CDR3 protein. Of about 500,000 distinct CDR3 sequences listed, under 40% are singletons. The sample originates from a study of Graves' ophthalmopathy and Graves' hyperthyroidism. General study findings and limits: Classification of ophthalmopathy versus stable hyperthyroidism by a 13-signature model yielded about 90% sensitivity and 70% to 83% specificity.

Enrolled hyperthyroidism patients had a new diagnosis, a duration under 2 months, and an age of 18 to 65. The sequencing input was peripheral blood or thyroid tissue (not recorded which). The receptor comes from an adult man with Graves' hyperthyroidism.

Here the CDR3 DNA reads TGTGCCAGCAGCTTAATTAGCGGTAACACCGGGGAGCTGTTTTTT. This gives the protein CASSLISGNTGELFF. The J gene is TRBJ2-2, the V gene TRBV7-9, with D possibly being TRBD2 (6 bases). Germline V gene data show CDR1 as SEHNR and CDR2 as FQNEAQ (reference sequence). V lost 2 bases and J 2 bases, leaving 9 bases between the germline ends. This CDR3 spans 15 amino acids.